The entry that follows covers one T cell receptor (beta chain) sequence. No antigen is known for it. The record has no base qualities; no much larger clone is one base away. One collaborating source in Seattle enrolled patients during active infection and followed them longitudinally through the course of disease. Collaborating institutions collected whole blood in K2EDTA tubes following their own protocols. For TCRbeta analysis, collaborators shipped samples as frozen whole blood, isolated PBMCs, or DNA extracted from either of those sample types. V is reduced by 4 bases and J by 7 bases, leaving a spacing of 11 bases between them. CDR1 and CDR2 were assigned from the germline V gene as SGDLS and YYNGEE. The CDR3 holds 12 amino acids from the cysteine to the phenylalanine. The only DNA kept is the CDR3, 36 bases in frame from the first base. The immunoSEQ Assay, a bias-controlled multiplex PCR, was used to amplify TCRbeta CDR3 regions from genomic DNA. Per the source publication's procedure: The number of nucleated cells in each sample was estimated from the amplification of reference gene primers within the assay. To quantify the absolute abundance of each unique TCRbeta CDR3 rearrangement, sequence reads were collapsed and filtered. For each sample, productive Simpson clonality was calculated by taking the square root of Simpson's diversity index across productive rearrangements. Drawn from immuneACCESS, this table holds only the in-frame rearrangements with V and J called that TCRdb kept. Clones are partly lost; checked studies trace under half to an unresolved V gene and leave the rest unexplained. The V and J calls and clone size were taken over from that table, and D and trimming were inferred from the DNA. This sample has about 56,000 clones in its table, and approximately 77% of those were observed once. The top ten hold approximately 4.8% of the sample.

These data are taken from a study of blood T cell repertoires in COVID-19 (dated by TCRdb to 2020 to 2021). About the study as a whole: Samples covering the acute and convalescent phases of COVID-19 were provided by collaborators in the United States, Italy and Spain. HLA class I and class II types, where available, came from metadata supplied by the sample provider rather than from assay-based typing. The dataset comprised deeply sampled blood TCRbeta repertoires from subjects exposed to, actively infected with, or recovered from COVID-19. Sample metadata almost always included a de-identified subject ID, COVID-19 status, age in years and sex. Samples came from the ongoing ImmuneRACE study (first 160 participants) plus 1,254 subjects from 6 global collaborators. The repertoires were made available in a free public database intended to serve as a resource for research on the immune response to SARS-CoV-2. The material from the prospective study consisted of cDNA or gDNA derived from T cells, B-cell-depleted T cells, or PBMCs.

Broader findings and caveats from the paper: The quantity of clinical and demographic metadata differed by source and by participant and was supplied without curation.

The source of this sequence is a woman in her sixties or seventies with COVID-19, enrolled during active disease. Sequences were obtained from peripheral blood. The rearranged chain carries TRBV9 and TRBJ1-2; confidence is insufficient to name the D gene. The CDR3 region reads CASSPGSSGYTF. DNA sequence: TGTGCCAGCAGCCCAGGCAGCTCTGGCTACACCTTC.